This record concerns one T cell receptor (beta chain) sequence. Sequenced by immunoSEQ multiplex PCR; TCRdb stores in-frame clones only, minus some. Of 150,000 to 200,000 clones listed, around 85% are singletons. CDR1 is SGHVS and CDR2 is FNYEAQ in the germline V gene. J gave up 0 bases and V 5 bases, and 8 bases lay outside the gene matches. The CDR3 loop spans 18 amino acids. This sample is drawn from a study of blood T cell repertoires in COVID-19. Study background: The United States, Italy and Spain were the sources of the acute and convalescent COVID-19 samples.

V is TRBV7-6 and J is TRBJ1-6; 9 bases align to TRBD1. Sequencing input: peripheral blood. The sequence derives from a human donor with acute or convalescent COVID-19. The donor label of this sample is uncertain. As DNA, the CDR3 is TGTGCCAGCAGCCTAAACCCGACAGGGGGCTCCTATAATTCACCCCTCCACTTT. Protein sequence: CASSLNPTGGSYNSPLHF. Using reference TRBV7-6 and TRBJ1-6 for the parts outside the CDR3, the full variable domain is GAGVSQSPRYKVTKRGQDVALRCDPISGHVSLYWYRQALGQGPEFLTYFNYEAQQDKSGLPNDRFSAERPEGSISTLTIQRTEQRDSAMYRCASSLNPTGGSYNSPLHFGNGTRLTVT.